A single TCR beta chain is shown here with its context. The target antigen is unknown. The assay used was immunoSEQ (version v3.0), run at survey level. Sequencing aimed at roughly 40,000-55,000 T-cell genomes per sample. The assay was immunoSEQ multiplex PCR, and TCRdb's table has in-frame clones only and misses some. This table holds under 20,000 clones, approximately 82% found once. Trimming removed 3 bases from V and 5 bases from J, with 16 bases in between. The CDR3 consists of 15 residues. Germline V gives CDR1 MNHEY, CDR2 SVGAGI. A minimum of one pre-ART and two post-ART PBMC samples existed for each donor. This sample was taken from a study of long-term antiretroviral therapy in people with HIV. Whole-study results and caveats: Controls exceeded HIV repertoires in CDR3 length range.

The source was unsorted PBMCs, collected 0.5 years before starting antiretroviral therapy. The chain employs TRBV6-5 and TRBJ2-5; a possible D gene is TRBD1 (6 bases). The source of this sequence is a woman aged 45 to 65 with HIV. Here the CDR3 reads CASSYGTRGWETQYF. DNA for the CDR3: TGTGCCAGCAGTTATGGGACACGGGGATGGGAGACCCAGTACTTC.